This T cell receptor (beta chain) was sequenced in a study of beta chain features in type 1 diabetes. For this clone: Its antigen is not identified.

This CDR3 contains 14 residues. Trimming removed 8 bases at V and 5 bases at J, with 18 bases between. Germline lookup yields CDR1 SNHLY and CDR2 FYNNEI. Sequenced material consisted of expressed TCRB transcripts (all of the isolated RNA was reverse transcribed). This table comes from immunoSEQ multiplex PCR, and its TCRdb copy is limited to in-frame clones, with some not included. The sample includes some 350,000 clones, roughly 13% seen only once; the top ten take roughly 0.015%. Study observations and caveats: Among patients with Type 1 diabetes, TCRB CDR3s were moderately but significantly shorter in every one of the four CD4+ subsets.

Sequencing was carried out using naive CD4+ T cells from blood. The receptor's source is a woman between 18 and 29 years old with type 1 diabetes. V and J are TRBV2 and TRBJ2-5; a possible D gene is TRBD2 (6 bases). CDR3 residues: CASGGKTSYETQYF. Here the CDR3 DNA reads TGTGCCAGCGGGGGAAAGACTAGTTACGAGACCCAGTACTTC.